This TCR beta chain was identified in a study of T cell changes during pregnancy in multiple sclerosis. Points on this clone: One end of the junction is discordant with germline, which a read error may explain.

The germline gives CDR1 SSHAT, CDR2 FNYEAQ (reference sequence). CDR3 length equals 14 residues. Some clones are missing from TCRdb's copy, which holds only in-frame ones; the method was immunoSEQ multiplex PCR. The sample contains tens of thousands of clones, nearly 95% of which appear only once. This receptor was identified in a female donor in good health, enrolled as a control in a pregnancy study. Sample: peripheral blood, taken in the second trimester of pregnancy. J is TRBJ2-5 and V is TRBV7-7, with 10 bases aligning to TRBD2. CDR3 nucleotides: TGTGCTAGCAGCTTAGCGGGGGGACAAGAGACCCAGTACTTC. Amino acids: CASSLAGGQETQYF.